The 14 T cell receptor beta chains below all came from one sample that was sequenced in a study of T cell responses to AZD1222 COVID-19 vaccine. Clones were read by immunoSEQ multiplex PCR, and TCRdb kept only the in-frame ones, dropping some. The repertoire has tens of thousands of clones, approximately 88% of them found once; the top ten carry 9% to 10%. Sample: peripheral blood, taken 28 days after the second dose of the MenACWY control vaccine. The receptors were gathered from an adult who received the MenACWY meningococcal vaccine as a control.

The CDR3 DNA is TGTGCCAGCAGCAACCACGAAAACTATGGCTACACCTTC. It codes for CASSNHENYGYTF. The rearrangement joins TRBV6-5 to TRBJ1-2; no clear D gene. The CDR3 length is 13 residues. The ends were cut back, 6 bases at V and 2 bases at J, with 10 bases in the middle. Germline-derived CDR1 and CDR2 are MNHEY and SVGAGI.

This clone was counted once. The chain employs TRBV6-5 and TRBJ2-7, with D unresolved. There are 15 residues in the CDR3. The V end was cut by 10 bases, the J end by 0 bases, with 19 bases between. Germline CDR1 is MNHEY and CDR2 is SVGAGI. For the CDR3, the DNA is TGTGCCACCCACAGTAGGAGTTCATTCTCCTACGAGCAGTACTTC. This sequence encodes CATHSRSSFSYEQYF.

The V and J genes are TRBV6-5 and TRBJ1-6, with a weak D call TRBD1 (5 bases). The CDR3 length is 16 residues. Germline values: CDR1 MNHEY, CDR2 SVGAGI. Deletions cut 0 bases from V and 7 bases from J, with 13 bases between. In nucleotides, the CDR3 is TGTGCCAGCAGTTACTCGAAATGGGGGGAAAATTCACCCCTCCACTTT. It codes for CASSYSKWGENSPLHF.

V usage is TRBV6-2 or TRBV6-3 and J usage is TRBJ1-1; possible D gene TRBD1, 6 bases. This CDR3 is 14 amino acids long. The ends were cut back, 2 bases at V and 5 bases at J, with 12 bases in the middle. Germline V CDR1 and CDR2: MNHEY, SVGEGT. CDR3 region: CASSYGRGVTEAFF. The CDR3, as DNA: TGTGCCAGCAGTTACGGCAGGGGAGTGACTGAAGCTTTCTTT.

CDR3 sequence: CASSPLADRLSGNTIYF. The CDR3 DNA is TGTGCCAGCTCACCATTGGCGGACCGCTTGTCTGGAAACACCATATATTTT. The chain joins TRBV18 to TRBJ1-3; no reliable D call. CDR1 KGHSH and CDR2 LQKENI come from the germline V gene. Between the trimmed V and J ends, which lost 2 bases and 1 base, there was a span of 15 bases. This CDR3 has 17 amino acids. The whole variable domain, remainder taken from reference TRBV18 and TRBJ1-3, is NAGVMQNPRHLVRRRGQEARLRCSPMKGHSHVYWYRQLPEEGLKFMVYLQKENIIDESGMPKERFSAEFPKEGPSILRIQQVVRGDSAAYFCASSPLADRLSGNTIYFGEGSWLTVV.

The J gene is TRBJ2-5, the V gene TRBV5-1, with TRBD2 matching over 9 bases. Germline CDR1 SGHRS, CDR2 YFSETQ. The CDR3 loop spans 15 amino acids. Trimming cost V 0 bases and J 3 bases; bases outside gene matches: 3. The CDR3 loop reads CASSLGVAGEETQYF. CDR3 in DNA: TGCGCCAGCAGCTTGGGAGTAGCGGGGGAAGAGACCCAGTACTTC.

V is TRBV25-1 and J is TRBJ1-2; 9 bases agree with TRBD1. The CDR3 consists of 15 residues. From germline, CDR1 is MGHDK and CDR2 SYGVNS. The ends lost 2 bases at V and 1 base at J; junction bases unmatched: 2. CDR3 sequence: CASSEGTGFNYGYTF. In DNA, the CDR3 is TGTGCCAGCAGTGAAGGGACAGGGTTTAACTATGGCTACACCTTC.

CDR3 region: CASSLETGNGYTF. Written as DNA, the CDR3 is TGTGCCAGCAGCTTGGAGACAGGAAATGGCTACACCTTC. The V gene is TRBV7-2, the J gene TRBJ1-2, with D possibly matching TRBD1 (6 bases). Trimming cost V 3 bases and J 6 bases, with 11 bases left between them. Looked up from germline, CDR1 is SGHTA and CDR2 is FQGNSA. This CDR3 has 13 residues. Based on the CDR3 plus reference TRBV7-2 and TRBJ1-2, the full variable domain is GAGVSQSPSNKVTEKGKDVELRCDPISGHTALYWYRQSLGQGLEFLIYFQGNSAPDKSGLPSDRFSAERTGGSVSTLTIQRTQQEDSAVYLCASSLETGNGYTFGSGTRLTVV.

This clone is a singleton in its sample. J is TRBJ2-2 and V is TRBV27, with D hard to call. CDR1 is MNHEY and CDR2 is SMNVEV in the germline V gene (reference sequence). V shed 10 bases and J shed 0 bases, with 9 bases lying between them. The CDR3 sequence is 13 residues long. The CDR3 region is CATENTNTGELFF. CDR3 coding DNA: TGTGCCACCGAAAACACGAACACCGGGGAGCTGTTTTTT.

This chain joins TRBV4-2 and TRBJ1-1; no definite D call. The V end was cut by 4 bases, the J end by 4 bases, with 10 bases between. The CDR3 contains 13 residues. Germline V lookup: CDR1 LGHNA, CDR2 YNFKEQ. The CDR3 here is CASSPYMSTEAFF. The CDR3 DNA follows: TGTGCCAGCAGCCCATACATGAGCACTGAAGCTTTCTTT.

The chain is built from TRBV28 and TRBJ2-5, with TRBD1 identical over 8 bases. Germline CDR1 MDHEN, CDR2 SYDVKM. CDR3 length equals 13 residues. Trimming took 2 bases from V and 4 from J; bases not matched to a gene: 0. The CDR3 DNA reads as TGTGCCAGCAGTTTAGGGACAGGAGAGACCCAGTACTTC. Translated, it gives CASSLGTGETQYF.

The chain carries TRBV4-2 and TRBJ1-2; a weak D match, TRBD1 (6 bases). The V end lost 2 bases, the J end lost 4 bases, and 14 bases lay between the germline ends. The length of the CDR3 is 15 residues. Per the germline V gene, CDR1 is LGHNA and CDR2 is YNFKEQ. CDR3 loop: CASSQNGGGPYGYTF. CDR3 bases: TGTGCCAGCAGCCAAAACGGTGGGGGGCCCTATGGCTACACCTTC.

This chain connects TRBV27 to TRBJ1-5, with D unresolved. V was shortened by 2 bases and J by 2 bases, with 13 bases between the two germline ends. Germline V gene data show CDR1 as MNHEY and CDR2 as SMNVEV (reference sequence). The CDR3 totals 16 residues. The CDR3 DNA sequence: TGTGCCAGCAGTTTAACGGTGGGTTCAGGCAATCAGCCCCAGCATTTT. It is translated as CASSLTVGSGNQPQHF.

The chain recombines TRBV5-1 with TRBJ1-6, with D maybe TRBD1 (6 bases). Trimming stripped 1 base from V and 5 bases from J, with 10 bases between. Per germline, CDR1 SGHRS and CDR2 YFSETQ. The CDR3 loop spans 15 amino acids. The CDR3 coding sequence is TGCGCCAGCAGCTTGCGGGCAGGGGATAATTCACCCCTCCACTTT. Amino acid sequence: CASSLRAGDNSPLHF.